These T cell receptor beta chains were read from a single sample in a study of blood T cell repertoires in COVID-19. Measured with immunoSEQ multiplex PCR; TCRdb has only the in-frame clones, and not every one. In the table there are around 200,000 clones, around 85% of which are singletons. What was sequenced was peripheral blood. The receptors were sampled from a woman at least 80 years old with acute or convalescent COVID-19. The CDR3 runs from the conserved cysteine through the conserved F or W. The order of the fields is J gene, D gene, clone size, V gene, CDR3 DNA, CDR3 protein. A D gene is named only where the DNA matches it firmly. Clone size is not always given. Where it is, it says once, few, many or a class for expanded clones.

j_gene: TRBJ1-1; d_gene: -; abundance: -; v_gene: TRBV28; CDR3nt: TGTGCCAGCAGTTCAGCCGGAGGCGGAATATTGAACACTGAAGCTTTCTTT; CDR3aa: CASSSAGGGILNTEAFF
j_gene: TRBJ1-1; d_gene: TRBD1; abundance: -; v_gene: TRBV30; CDR3nt: TGTGCCTGGGAGGGACAGATGAACACTGAAGCTTTCTTT; CDR3aa: CAWEGQMNTEAFF
j_gene: TRBJ1-5; d_gene: -; abundance: once; v_gene: TRBV30; CDR3nt: TGTGCCTGGAGTGTGTCAGGGGTCCGGTATCAGCCCCAGCATTTT; CDR3aa: CAWSVSGVRYQPQHF
j_gene: TRBJ1-2; d_gene: -; abundance: -; v_gene: TRBV6-5; CDR3nt: TGTGCCAGCAGTTACGGGGGGGCGAACTATGGCTACACCTTC; CDR3aa: CASSYGGANYGYTF
j_gene: TRBJ2-2; d_gene: -; abundance: -; v_gene: TRBV9; CDR3nt: TGTGCCAGCAGCACAAACACCGGGGAGCTGTTTTTT; CDR3aa: CASSTNTGELFF
j_gene: TRBJ1-1; d_gene: TRBD1; abundance: -; v_gene: TRBV28; CDR3nt: TGTGCCAGCAGGAAACAGGGGGCGGACACTGAAGCTTTCTTT; CDR3aa: CASRKQGADTEAFF
j_gene: TRBJ2-3; d_gene: TRBD1; abundance: once; v_gene: TRBV6-1; CDR3nt: TGTGCCAGCAGTGAACGACCGGGACAGGGGTTCGTAGATACGCAGTATTTT; CDR3aa: CASSERPGQGFVDTQYF
j_gene: TRBJ1-2; d_gene: TRBD1; abundance: -; v_gene: TRBV30; CDR3nt: TGTGCCTGGAGTTCCGGGACAGGGGTCGGCTACACCTTC; CDR3aa: CAWSSGTGVGYTF
j_gene: TRBJ1-5; d_gene: TRBD1; abundance: once; v_gene: TRBV6-5; CDR3nt: TGTGCCAGCAGAAGGACAGGGGACAATCAGCCCCAGCATTTT; CDR3aa: CASRRTGDNQPQHF
j_gene: TRBJ2-7; d_gene: TRBD2; abundance: -; v_gene: TRBV7-8; CDR3nt: TGTGCCAGCAGCGAACGACTAGCGGGGCCTTCCTACGAGCAGTACTTC; CDR3aa: CASSERLAGPSYEQYF
j_gene: TRBJ2-2; d_gene: -; abundance: -; v_gene: TRBV6-5; CDR3nt: TGTGCCAGCAGTTACTCTGTGGGGGCCGGCGGGGAGCTGTTTTTT; CDR3aa: CASSYSVGAGGELFF
j_gene: TRBJ2-5; d_gene: TRBD1; abundance: -; v_gene: TRBV5-4; CDR3nt: TGTGCCAGCAGCTCGCGGGACAGGGTGCAAGAGACCCAGTACTTC; CDR3aa: CASSSRDRVQETQYF
j_gene: TRBJ1-5; d_gene: -; abundance: -; v_gene: TRBV11-2; CDR3nt: TGTGCCAGCAGCTTACTAAGCAATCAGCCCCAGCATTTT; CDR3aa: CASSLLSNQPQHF
j_gene: TRBJ1-3; d_gene: -; abundance: -; v_gene: TRBV5-4; CDR3nt: TGTGCCAGCAGCTCCCCGGGAGCTGGAAACACCATATATTTT; CDR3aa: CASSSPGAGNTIYF